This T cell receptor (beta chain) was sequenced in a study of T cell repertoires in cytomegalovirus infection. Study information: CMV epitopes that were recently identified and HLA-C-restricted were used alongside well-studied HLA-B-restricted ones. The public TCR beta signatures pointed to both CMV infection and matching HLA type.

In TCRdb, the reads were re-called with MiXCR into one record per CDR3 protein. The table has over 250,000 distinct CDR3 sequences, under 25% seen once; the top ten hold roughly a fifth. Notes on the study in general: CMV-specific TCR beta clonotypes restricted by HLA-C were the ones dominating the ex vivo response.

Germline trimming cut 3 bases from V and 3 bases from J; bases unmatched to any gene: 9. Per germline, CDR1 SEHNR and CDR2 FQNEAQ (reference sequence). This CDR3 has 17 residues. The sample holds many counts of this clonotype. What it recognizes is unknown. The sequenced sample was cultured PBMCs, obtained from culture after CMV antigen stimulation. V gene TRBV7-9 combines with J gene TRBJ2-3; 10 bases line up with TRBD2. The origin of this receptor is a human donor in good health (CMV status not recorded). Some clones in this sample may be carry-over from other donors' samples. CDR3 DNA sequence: TGTGCCAGCAGCTTGCTAGCGGGGGCTTCTGGGACAGATACGCAGTATTTT. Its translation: CASSLLAGASGTDTQYF.